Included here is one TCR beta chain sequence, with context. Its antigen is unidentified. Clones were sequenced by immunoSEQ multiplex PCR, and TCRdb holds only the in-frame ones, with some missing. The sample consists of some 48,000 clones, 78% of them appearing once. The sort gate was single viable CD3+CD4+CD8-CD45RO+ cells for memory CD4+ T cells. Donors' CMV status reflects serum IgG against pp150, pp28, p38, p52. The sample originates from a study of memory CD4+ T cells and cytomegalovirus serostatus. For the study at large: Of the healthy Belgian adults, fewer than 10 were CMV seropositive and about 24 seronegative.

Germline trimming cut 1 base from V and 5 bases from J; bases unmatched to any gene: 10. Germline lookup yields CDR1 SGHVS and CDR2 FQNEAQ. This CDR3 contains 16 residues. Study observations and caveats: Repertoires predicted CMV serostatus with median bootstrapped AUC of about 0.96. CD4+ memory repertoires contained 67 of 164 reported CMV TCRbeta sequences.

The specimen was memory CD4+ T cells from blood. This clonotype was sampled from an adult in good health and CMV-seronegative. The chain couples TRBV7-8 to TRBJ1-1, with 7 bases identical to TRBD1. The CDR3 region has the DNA TGTGCCAGCAGCTTAGGAGGCAGGGGGTCGGTTACTGAAGCTTTCTTT. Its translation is CASSLGGRGSVTEAFF.